What follows are 9 T cell receptor beta chains derived from one specimen sequenced in a study of cytomegalovirus exposure and HLA in healthy donors. PCR was performed using 60 Vbeta and 13 Jbeta primers. Sequencing used immunoSEQ multiplex PCR; TCRdb keeps in-frame clones, though not all of them. This table holds over 150,000 clones, 82% found once. The sequenced material came from PBMCs. These receptors all stem from a woman in her forties or fifties in good health and CMV-seropositive.

Points on this clone: Likely a read error: the CDR3 ends without its conserved phenylalanine or tryptophan. The rearrangement uses TRBV6-1 and TRBJ1-1, with TRBD1 identical over 7 bases. CDR1 and CDR2 from the germline V gene are MNHNS and SASEGT. The V segment lost 2 bases and the J segment 4 bases; nucleotides outside the gene matches: 7. This CDR3 is built from 15 residues. The chain's CDR3 is CASSEPTGTGTEAFL. The CDR3 coding sequence is TGTGCCAGCAGTGAACCGACAGGGACCGGCACTGAAGCTTTCCTT.

Written as DNA, the CDR3 is TGCAGCTCTTTAACTAATGAAAAACTGTTTTTT. It encodes CSSLTNEKLFF. This sequence joins TRBV29-1 and TRBJ1-4; D gene uncertain. Germline V gene lookup returns CDR1 SQVTM and CDR2 ANQGSEA. Trimming cost V 8 bases and J 1 base, with 5 bases left between them. The CDR3 loop spans 11 amino acids. Full variable domain (rest looked up from reference TRBV29-1 and TRBJ1-4): SAVISQKPSRDICQRGTSLTIQCQVDSQVTMMFWYRQQPGQSLTLIATANQGSEATYESGFVIDKFPISRPNLTFSTLTVSNMSPEDSSIYLCSSLTNEKLFFGSGTQLSVL.

The chain uses TRBV5-1 and TRBJ2-3; 9 nucleotides match TRBD1. CDR3 length equals 16 residues. The V gene end was trimmed by 5 bases and the J gene end by 1 base; junction bases not matched to a gene: 8. Germline V lookup: CDR1 SGHRS, CDR2 YFSETQ. The CDR3 is CASRGGTGMGTDTQYF. DNA for the CDR3: TGCGCCAGCAGAGGCGGGACAGGGATGGGCACAGATACGCAGTATTTT. The full variable domain, its missing parts supplied by reference TRBV5-1 and TRBJ2-3, is KAGVTQTPRYLIKTRGQQVTLSCSPISGHRSVSWYQQTPGQGLQFLFEYFSETQRNKGNFPGRFSGRQFSNSRSEMNVSTLELGDSALYLCASRGGTGMGTDTQYFGPGTRLTVL.

The rearrangement links TRBV5-4 to TRBJ2-1, with D uncertain. Deletions cut 1 base from V and 1 base from J, with 9 bases between. The CDR3 has 15 amino acids. Germline CDR1 reads SGHNT; CDR2 reads YYREEE (reference sequence). CDR3 nucleotide sequence: TGTGCCAGCAGCTTGTGGCCCCCTTCCTACAATGAGCAGTTCTTC. This sequence encodes CASSLWPPSYNEQFF.

This clone was detected only a few times. The chain has TRBV19 and TRBJ2-2, with TRBD1 identical over 7 bases. From germline, CDR1 is LNHDA and CDR2 SQIVND (reference sequence). Unmatched junction bases numbered 9, after V lost 5 bases and J lost 6 bases. The length of the CDR3 is 15 residues. The CDR3 loop reads CASSPGTDWSGELFF. The CDR3 DNA follows: TGTGCCAGTAGTCCGGGGACAGACTGGTCCGGGGAGCTGTTTTTT. The whole variable domain, filled in from reference TRBV19 and TRBJ2-2, reads DGGITQSPKYLFRKEGQNVTLSCEQNLNHDAMYWYRQDPGQGLRLIYYSQIVNDFQKGDIAEGYSVSREKKESFPLTVTSAQKNPTAFYLCASSPGTDWSGELFFGEGSRLTVL.

J is TRBJ2-1 and V is TRBV7-9, with 7 bases aligning to TRBD1. The CDR3 contains 14 residues. Germline assignment: CDR1 SEHNR and CDR2 FQNEAQ (reference sequence). V dropped 3 bases and J dropped 7; count of bases not matched to a gene: 6. Here the CDR3 DNA reads TGTGCCAGCAGCTTGACAGGGATGGGGAATGAGCAGTTCTTC. This gives the protein CASSLTGMGNEQFF.

The CDR3 nucleotides read TGTGCCAGCAGCCAACACGGGGCAGATACGCAGTATTTT. Protein sequence: CASSQHGADTQYF. The rearrangement links TRBV14 to TRBJ2-3, with a weak D call TRBD2 (5 bases). Germline lookup yields CDR1 SGHDN and CDR2 FVKESK. This CDR3 has 13 residues. V was cut by 2 bases and J by 4 bases, with 7 bases left in between. Drawing the rest from reference TRBV14 and TRBJ2-3, the complete variable domain is EAGVTQFPSHSVIEKGQTVTLRCDPISGHDNLYWYRRVMGKEIKFLLHFVKESKQDESGMPNNRFLAERTGGTYSTLKVQPAELEDSGVYFCASSQHGADTQYFGPGTRLTVL.

This clone was seen more than once but under ten times. V gene TRBV27 combines with J gene TRBJ1-4; D is uncertain. This CDR3 is built from 14 residues. V lost 6 bases and J lost 0, with 8 bases in between. From germline, CDR1 is MNHEY and CDR2 SMNVEV (reference sequence). The CDR3 reads CASRPETTNEKLFF. The CDR3 nucleotides read TGTGCCAGCAGGCCAGAAACAACTAATGAAAAACTGTTTTTT.

V and J are TRBV7-9 and TRBJ2-7, with TRBD1 matching over 9 bases. V lost 5 bases and J lost 5; bases outside the gene matches: 7. This CDR3 spans 14 amino acids. From germline, CDR1 is SEHNR and CDR2 FQNEAQ (reference sequence). The CDR3 region is CASSPRDRDHEQYF. The DNA for the CDR3 is TGTGCCAGCAGCCCCCGGGACAGGGATCACGAGCAGTACTTC. Variable domain in full (rest from reference TRBV7-9 and TRBJ2-7): DTGVSQNPRHKITKRGQNVTFRCDPISEHNRLYWYRQTLGQGPEFLTYFQNEAQLEKSRLLSDRFSAERPKGSFSTLEIQRTEQGDSAMYLCASSPRDRDHEQYFGPGTRLTVT.